This T cell receptor beta chain was identified in a study of shared clonotypes between healthy human individuals. This CDR3 is 14 amino acids long. From germline, CDR1 is SGHAT and CDR2 FQNNGV. The ends were cut back, 6 bases at V and 3 bases at J, with 9 bases in the middle. Profiled with immunoSEQ multiplex PCR; TCRdb holds only in-frame clones, not every one. The top ten clones hold less than 0.15% of a sample with around 2.3 million clones, about 94% of them seen once. This receptor was taken from a young man in good health. The V call is TRBV11-2, the J call TRBJ1-6; D unresolved. The specimen sequenced was naive CD4+ T cells sorted from blood. Subset meaning: CD45RA+ positively selected. This chain's CDR3 is CASSIRGYNSPLHF. The CDR3 DNA is TGTGCCAGCAGTATTCGGGGCTATAATTCACCCCTCCACTTT.